A single sample gave rise to the 16 T cell receptor beta chains below, sequenced in a study of Graves' ophthalmopathy and Graves' hyperthyroidism. Amplification targeted the TCR beta CDR3 regions, with RNA transcripts as the source material. The authors performed first-round RT-PCR with HTBI primers and then a second-round multiplex PCR. TCRdb analysed the multiplex PCR reads with MiXCR anew, one entry per CDR3 protein. The table records hundreds of thousands of distinct CDR3 sequences, roughly 21% of them present only once. Sample: peripheral blood. These receptors were obtained from a woman in her late teens or twenties with stable Graves' hyperthyroidism.

The sample holds many counts of this clonotype. V is TRBV19 and J is TRBJ1-1; D is unresolved. The CDR3 is 14 amino acids. Deletions cut 5 bases from V and 1 base from J, with 11 bases between. Germline V gene data show CDR1 as LNHDA and CDR2 as SQIVND (reference sequence). The CDR3 nucleotides are TGTGCCAGTAGTTCCCGTCGCGAGAACACTGAAGCTTTCTTT. This sequence encodes CASSSRRENTEAFF.

There are many counts of this clonotype. V usage is TRBV12-3 or TRBV12-4 and J usage is TRBJ1-3; D gene ambiguous. V gave up 8 bases and J gave up 0 bases, with 11 bases separating them. The CDR3 contains 14 residues. CDR3 protein: CASHLTSSGNTIYF. The CDR3 DNA reads as TGTGCCAGCCATCTCACTAGCTCTGGAAACACCATATATTTT.

On this clonotype itself: One junction end disagrees with the germline gene, perhaps due to a read error. The V call is TRBV9, the J call TRBJ2-1; no clear D gene. Germline V lookup: CDR1 SGDLS, CDR2 YYNGEE. This CDR3 is 17 amino acids long. The CDR3 spells CASSPSGVPASYNEQLF. CDR3 coding DNA: TGTGCCAGCAGCCCTTCTGGGGTACCCGCCTCCTACAATGAGCAGTTATTC.

This clonotype was seen a handful of times. A much more abundant neighbour one base away suggests this may be a read error. Here the CDR3 omits its conserved ending phenylalanine or tryptophan, so a read error is the likely source. The J gene is TRBJ1-1, the V gene TRBV5-1, with a tentative D call TRBD1 (6 bases). Germline V gene lookup returns CDR1 SGHRS and CDR2 YFSETQ. V was trimmed by 3 bases and J by 8 bases, leaving 11 bases between them. The CDR3 runs to 12 residues. CDR3 loop: CASSSGGQEAFL. The CDR3 nucleotides read TGCGCCAGCAGCTCAGGCGGACAGGAAGCTTTCCTT.

This clonotype was counted many times. This CDR3 fails to terminate in the conserved phenylalanine or tryptophan, so it likely reflects a read error. V usage is TRBV10-1 and J usage is TRBJ1-5; 9 bases agree with TRBD1. The CDR3 runs 14 residues. Germline CDR1 and CDR2: WNHNN and SYGVQD (reference sequence). J lost 1 base, V lost 8 bases, and 3 bases had no gene match. CDR3 sequence reads: CASRTGVSNQPQHL. The CDR3 DNA follows: TGCGCCAGCCGGACAGGGGTAAGCAATCAGCCCCAGCATCTT.

This clonotype was found many times. The rearrangement joins TRBV12-3 or TRBV12-4 to TRBJ2-5; possible D gene TRBD2, 5 bases. The V end lost 6 bases, the J end lost 5 bases, and 16 bases lay between the germline ends. The CDR3 totals 14 residues. The CDR3 DNA reads TGTGCCAGCAGGACGGTGGGAGAGGGTGAGACCCAGTACTTC. Its translation is CASRTVGEGETQYF.

Many counts were recorded for this clonotype. The chain has TRBV28 and TRBJ2-7; D unclear. With 2 bases removed from V and 3 bases from J, the gap between germline ends came to 14 bases. CDR1 is MDHEN and CDR2 is SYDVKM in the germline V gene. CDR3 length: 15 residues. In nucleotides, the CDR3 is TGTGCCAGCAGTTTAACCTGGGCCCGATTCTACGAGCAGTACTTC. This codes for CASSLTWARFYEQYF.

There are a few counts of this clonotype. The V gene is TRBV20-1, the J gene TRBJ2-2; 7 nucleotides match TRBD2. Unmatched junction bases numbered 6, after V lost 2 bases and J lost 6 bases. This CDR3 is 14 amino acids long. The V gene's germline CDR1 is DFQATT and CDR2 SNEGSKA (reference sequence). Written as DNA, the CDR3 is TGCAGTGCTAGAATTGGGGGGGATGCCGGGGAGCTGTTTTTT. It codes for CSARIGGDAGELFF.

This clonotype came up many times. The V gene is TRBV6-2 or TRBV6-3, the J gene TRBJ1-5; the D is unclear. The CDR3 totals 14 residues. V lost 6 bases, J lost 2 bases, and 11 bases lay in between. Germline CDR1 reads MNHEY; CDR2 reads SVGEGT. DNA of the CDR3: TGTGCCAGCAGGGTGGTCTCTGGCAATCAGCCCCAGCATTTT. Translated, it gives CASRVVSGNQPQHF.

To note about this clonotype: A much larger clone differs by one base, so this may be a read error. In nucleotides, the CDR3 is TGTGCCAGCAGTTCACACCTAGCATACAGTAAGTACTTC. Residues: CASSSHLAYSKYF. The rearrangement joins TRBV28 to TRBJ2-4, with a possible D match to TRBD2 (5 bases). The CDR3 has 13 amino acids. Trimming cost V 4 bases and J 14 bases, with 18 bases left between them. Germline CDR1 is MDHEN and CDR2 is SYDVKM.

This clonotype has ten or more counts. V gene TRBV2 combines with J gene TRBJ2-7; 10 nucleotides align to TRBD2. CDR3 length equals 14 residues. V dropped 7 bases and J dropped 2; count of bases not matched to a gene: 5. Germline V CDR1 and CDR2: SNHLY, FYNNEI. CDR3 amino acids: CASKRTSGTYEQYF. Written as DNA, the CDR3 is TGTGCCAGCAAGAGGACTAGCGGTACCTACGAGCAGTACTTC.

This clonotype was seen ten or more times. The chain combines TRBV7-8 with TRBJ2-7; D is perhaps TRBD2 (5 bases). The CDR3 is 14 residues long. In germline, CDR1 is SGHVS, CDR2 FQNEAQ. Trimming stripped 5 bases from V and 2 bases from J, with 13 bases between. CDR3 DNA sequence: TGTGCCAGCAGCCCTACTAGAATCACCTACGAGCAGTACTTC. Encoded protein: CASSPTRITYEQYF. Based on the CDR3 plus reference TRBV7-8 and TRBJ2-7, the full variable domain is GAGVSQSPRYKVAKRGQDVALRCDPISGHVSLFWYQQALGQGPEFLTYFQNEAQLDKSGLPSDRFFAERPEGSVSTLKIQRTQQEDSAVYLCASSPTRITYEQYFGPGTRLTVT.

This clonotype was observed many times. The chain has TRBV20-1 and TRBJ2-7; D is possibly TRBD2 (6 bases). This CDR3 region has 15 residues. Trimming shortened V by 0 bases and J by 0 bases, and 12 bases separated the two germline ends. Germline assignment: CDR1 DFQATT and CDR2 SNEGSKA (reference sequence). This chain's CDR3 is CSARDRTGASYEQYF. The CDR3 DNA reads TGCAGTGCTAGAGATCGAACGGGAGCCTCCTACGAGCAGTACTTC.

This clonotype was recorded many times. The chain is built from TRBV3-1 and TRBJ1-3; weak D call: TRBD1 (5 bases). CDR1 and CDR2 from the germline V gene are LGHDT and YNNKEL (reference sequence). This CDR3 comprises 14 residues. The V and J ends lost 3 bases and 0 bases respectively, with 6 bases between them. The CDR3 DNA reads as TGTGCCAGCAGCCAGACAGTCTCTGGAAACACCATATATTTT. Its protein product is CASSQTVSGNTIYF.

This rearrangement joins TRBV6-1 to TRBJ1-6, with D tentatively TRBD1 (5 bases). The germline gives CDR1 MNHNS, CDR2 SASEGT. There are 15 residues in the CDR3. V lost 3 bases, J lost 3 bases, and 9 bases lay in between. For the CDR3, the DNA is TGTGCCAGCAGTGACAGGGCGGACTATAATTCACCCCTCCACTTT. Translating it yields CASSDRADYNSPLHF.

Turning to this clonotype: This clone may be a read error of a much larger clone one base away. Because it lacks the conserved phenylalanine or tryptophan at the end, this CDR3 is likely a read error. The CDR3 spells CSAPRLYSNQPQHV. CDR3 coding DNA: TGCAGTGCGCCACGGTTATATAGCAATCAGCCCCAGCATGTT. This sequence joins TRBV20-1 and TRBJ1-5; no firm D call. This CDR3 has 14 residues. V lost 6 bases, J lost 0 bases, and 12 bases lay in between. The germline gives CDR1 DFQATT, CDR2 SNEGSKA (reference sequence).